Here is one TCR beta chain with its context. Using immunoSEQ multiplex PCR, the repertoire was profiled, and TCRdb retains in-frame clones only, with some absent. Of fewer than 300,000 clones listed, approximately 82% are singletons. CDR1 is MNHEY, CDR2 SVGAGI, per germline. The CDR3 spans 14 residues. V was pared by 0 bases and J by 4 bases, with 6 bases between. This entry comes from a study of blood T cell repertoires in COVID-19. The rearrangement uses TRBV6-5 and TRBJ2-2; maybe TRBD2 (5 bases). The sample taken for sequencing was peripheral blood. This sequence originates from a woman between 18 and 29 years old with acute or convalescent COVID-19. CDR3 loop: CASSYSRGTGELFF. The CDR3, as DNA: TGTGCCAGCAGTTACTCCCGGGGCACCGGGGAGCTGTTTTTT.